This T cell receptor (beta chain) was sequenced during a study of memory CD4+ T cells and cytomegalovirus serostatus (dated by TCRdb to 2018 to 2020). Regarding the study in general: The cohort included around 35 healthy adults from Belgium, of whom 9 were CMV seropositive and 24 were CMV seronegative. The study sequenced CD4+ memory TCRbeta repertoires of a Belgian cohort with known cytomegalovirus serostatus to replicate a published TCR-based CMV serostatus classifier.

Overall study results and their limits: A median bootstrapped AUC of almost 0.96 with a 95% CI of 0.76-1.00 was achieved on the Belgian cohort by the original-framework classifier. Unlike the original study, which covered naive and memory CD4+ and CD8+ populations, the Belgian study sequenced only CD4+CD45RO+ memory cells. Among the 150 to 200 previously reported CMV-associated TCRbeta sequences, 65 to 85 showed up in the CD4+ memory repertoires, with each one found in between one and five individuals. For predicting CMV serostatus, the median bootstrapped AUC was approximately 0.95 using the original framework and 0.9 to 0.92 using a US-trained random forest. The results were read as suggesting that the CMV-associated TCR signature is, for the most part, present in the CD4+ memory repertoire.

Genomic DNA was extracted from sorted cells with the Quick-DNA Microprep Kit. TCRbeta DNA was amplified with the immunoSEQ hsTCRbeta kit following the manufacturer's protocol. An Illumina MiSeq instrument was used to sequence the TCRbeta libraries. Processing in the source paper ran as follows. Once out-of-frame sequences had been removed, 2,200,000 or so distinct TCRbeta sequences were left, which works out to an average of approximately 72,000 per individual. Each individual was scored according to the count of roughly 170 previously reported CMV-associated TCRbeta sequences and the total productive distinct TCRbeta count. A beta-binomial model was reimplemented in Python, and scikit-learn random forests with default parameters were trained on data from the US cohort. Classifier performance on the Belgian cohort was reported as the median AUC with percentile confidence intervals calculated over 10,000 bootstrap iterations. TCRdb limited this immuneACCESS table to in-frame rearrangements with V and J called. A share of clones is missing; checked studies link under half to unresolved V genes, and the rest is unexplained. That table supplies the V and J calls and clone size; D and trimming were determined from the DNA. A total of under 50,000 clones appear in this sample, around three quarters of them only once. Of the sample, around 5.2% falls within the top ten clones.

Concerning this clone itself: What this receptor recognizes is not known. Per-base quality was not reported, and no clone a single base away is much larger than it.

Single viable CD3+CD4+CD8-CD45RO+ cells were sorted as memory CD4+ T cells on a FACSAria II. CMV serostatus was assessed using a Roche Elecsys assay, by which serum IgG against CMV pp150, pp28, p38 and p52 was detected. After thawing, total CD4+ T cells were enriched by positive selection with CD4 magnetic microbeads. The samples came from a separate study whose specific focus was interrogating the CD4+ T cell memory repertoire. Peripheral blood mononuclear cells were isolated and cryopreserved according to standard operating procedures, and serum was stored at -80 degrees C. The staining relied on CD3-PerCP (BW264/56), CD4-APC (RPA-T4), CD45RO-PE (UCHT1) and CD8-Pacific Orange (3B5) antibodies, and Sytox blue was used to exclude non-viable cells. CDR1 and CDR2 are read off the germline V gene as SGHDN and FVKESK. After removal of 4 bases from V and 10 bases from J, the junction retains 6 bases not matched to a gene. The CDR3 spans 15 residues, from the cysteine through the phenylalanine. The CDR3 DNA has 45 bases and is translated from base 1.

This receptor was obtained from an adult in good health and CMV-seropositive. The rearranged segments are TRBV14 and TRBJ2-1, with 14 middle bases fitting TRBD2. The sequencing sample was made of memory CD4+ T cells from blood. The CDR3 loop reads CASSRGTSGRGEQFF. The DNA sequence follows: TGTGCCAGCAGCCGTGGGACTAGCGGGAGAGGCGAGCAGTTCTTC.